Following are 24 T cell receptor beta chains from one sample sequenced in a study of shared clonotypes between healthy human individuals. The repertoire was sequenced with immunoSEQ multiplex PCR; TCRdb's copy has only in-frame clones and lacks some. The table shows hundreds of thousands of clones, with around 78% occurring only once. The source material was PBMCs. The receptors come from a woman aged 40 to 55 in good health. Some clones in this sample may be carry-over from other donors' samples.

The rearrangement joins TRBV4-1 to TRBJ2-5, with 7 bases aligning to TRBD1. The CDR3 runs 14 residues. Trimming took 2 bases from V and 5 from J; bases not matched to a gene: 5. Germline V lookup: CDR1 MGHRA, CDR2 YSYEKL. The CDR3 is CASSQPGTEETQYF. The DNA for the CDR3 is TGCGCCAGCAGCCAACCCGGGACAGAGGAGACCCAGTACTTC.

The chain joins TRBV11-2 to TRBJ2-7, with 7 bases aligning to TRBD2. CDR1 and CDR2 from the germline V gene are SGHAT and FQNNGV. The CDR3 length is 14 residues. Losses at the gene ends were 5 bases for V and 0 bases for J; bases not matched to a gene: 4. The CDR3 spells CASSTRDYSYEQYF. CDR3 bases: TGTGCCAGCAGCACGCGGGACTACTCCTACGAGCAGTACTTC.

The chain combines TRBV4-2 with TRBJ2-1, with 15 nucleotides matching TRBD2. Trimming at V came to 3 bases and at J to 4 bases, leaving 13 bases not matched to a gene. Germline V lookup: CDR1 LGHNA, CDR2 YNFKEQ. The CDR3 is 20 residues long. CDR3 region: CASSQTGLAGGLSGYNEQFF. CDR3 DNA: TGTGCCAGCAGCCAGACGGGACTAGCGGGAGGTTTATCGGGGTACAATGAGCAGTTCTTC.

The V call is TRBV5-1, the J call TRBJ2-1; a weak D match, TRBD2 (6 bases). This CDR3 is 16 amino acids long. The ends were cut back, 5 bases at V and 0 bases at J, with 15 bases in the middle. CDR1 SGHRS and CDR2 YFSETQ come from the germline V gene. CDR3 sequence: CASRPRSGSSYNEQFF. CDR3 nucleotide sequence: TGCGCCAGCAGACCACGTAGCGGTAGCTCCTACAATGAGCAGTTCTTC. Full variable domain (rest looked up from reference TRBV5-1 and TRBJ2-1): KAGVTQTPRYLIKTRGQQVTLSCSPISGHRSVSWYQQTPGQGLQFLFEYFSETQRNKGNFPGRFSGRQFSNSRSEMNVSTLELGDSALYLCASRPRSGSSYNEQFFGPGTRLTVL.

The table lists this clone with a count of one. V usage is TRBV6-1 and J usage is TRBJ2-7; 8 nucleotides align to TRBD1. The V gene's germline CDR1 is MNHNS and CDR2 SASEGT. This CDR3 region has 15 residues. V was pared by 7 bases and J by 0 bases, with 8 bases of the junction left unmatched. CDR3 sequence: CASTVPTGASYEQYF. In DNA form, the CDR3 reads TGTGCCAGCACCGTCCCGACAGGGGCCTCCTACGAGCAGTACTTC.

This clone was observed once. V is TRBV29-1 and J is TRBJ2-6; 7 bases match TRBD1. The CDR3 covers 16 residues. V was clipped by 4 bases and J by 0 bases; unmatched bases: 6. The germline gives CDR1 SQVTM, CDR2 ANQGSEA. The CDR3 region has the DNA TGCAGCGTTGTCGGGACAGCGAGCTCTGGGGCCAACGTCCTGACTTTC. Protein: CSVVGTASSGANVLTF. Looking up the rest from reference TRBV29-1 and TRBJ2-6 gives the full variable domain: SAVISQKPSRDICQRGTSLTIQCQVDSQVTMMFWYRQQPGQSLTLIATANQGSEATYESGFVIDKFPISRPNLTFSTLTVSNMSPEDSSIYLCSVVGTASSGANVLTFGAGSRLTVL.

This clone was picked up one time. V is TRBV28 and J is TRBJ1-2; a weak D match, TRBD1 (6 bases). The ends were cut back, 5 bases at V and 3 bases at J, with 16 bases in the middle. CDR3 length: 15 residues. Germline CDR1 MDHEN, CDR2 SYDVKM. CDR3 in amino acids: CASSLAGGADYGYTF. CDR3 DNA: TGTGCCAGCAGTCTCGCCGGGGGGGCGGACTATGGCTACACCTTC.

This sequence joins TRBV7-4 and TRBJ2-7, with 13 bases identical to TRBD2. V shed 5 bases, J shed 7 bases, and the junction held 8 bases outside the gene matches. The CDR3 is 15 amino acids. The germline V gene encodes CDR1 SGHVT and CDR2 SQSDAQ. CDR3 in amino acids: CASSPRTSGGLEQYF. The DNA for the CDR3 is TGTGCCAGCAGCCCCCGGACTAGCGGGGGTTTGGAGCAGTACTTC. The full variable domain, rest sourced from reference TRBV7-4 and TRBJ2-7, is GAGVSQSPRYKVAKRGRDVALRCDSISGHVTLYWYRQTLGQGSEVLTYSQSDAQRDKSGRPSGRFSAERPERSVSTLKIQRTEQGDSAVYLCASSPRTSGGLEQYFGPGTRLTVT.

The chain combines TRBV27 with TRBJ2-7; possibly TRBD2 for D (6 bases). This CDR3 has 12 amino acids. Germline V lookup: CDR1 MNHEY, CDR2 SMNVEV (reference sequence). V gave up 7 bases and J gave up 6 bases, with 13 bases separating them. The chain's CDR3 is CASTPRGGEQYF. CDR3 DNA sequence: TGTGCCAGCACCCCCCGGGGAGGCGAGCAGTACTTC.

This chain uses TRBV27 with TRBJ2-3; D remains unclear. Trimming shortened V by 5 bases and J by 2 bases, and 14 bases separated the two germline ends. Germline V gene data show CDR1 as MNHEY and CDR2 as SMNVEV (reference sequence). This CDR3 spans 15 amino acids. CDR3 DNA sequence: TGTGCCAGCAGTCGACGTTTGGCGAACACAGATACGCAGTATTTT. It specifies CASSRRLANTDTQYF.

The V and J genes are TRBV10-3 and TRBJ1-1, with D possibly matching TRBD1 (5 bases). CDR1 ENHRY and CDR2 SYGVKD come from the germline V gene. Between the trimmed V and J ends, which lost 6 bases and 5 bases, there was a span of 13 bases. The CDR3 is 13 amino acids. CDR3 sequence: CAIRRDLGTEAFF. The CDR3 DNA reads TGTGCCATCAGAAGGGACCTTGGGACTGAAGCTTTCTTT.

The rearrangement joins TRBV6-5 to TRBJ2-1; 8 bases align to TRBD1. The CDR3 is 14 residues long. Germline-derived CDR1 and CDR2 are MNHEY and SVGAGI. V was pared by 2 bases and J by 8 bases, with 5 bases of the junction left unmatched. This CDR3 is CASSYGQGADEQFF. The DNA of the CDR3 is TGTGCCAGCAGTTACGGGCAGGGGGCGGATGAGCAGTTCTTC.

This chain links TRBV7-3 with TRBJ2-1, with 9 bases lining up with TRBD2. After removal of 1 base from V and 0 bases from J, the junction contained 1 base not matched to a gene. In germline, CDR1 is SGHTA, CDR2 FQGTGA. CDR3 length: 16 residues. CDR3 bases: TGTGCCAGCAGCTTAAAACTAGCGGGCTCCTACAATGAGCAGTTCTTC. This gives the protein CASSLKLAGSYNEQFF.

At least ten counts were recorded for this clone. CDR3: CASSSRTSSAGTGELFF. The CDR3 region has the DNA TGTGCCAGCAGCTCGAGGACTAGTTCGGCAGGCACCGGGGAGCTGTTTTTT. The chain joins TRBV5-4 to TRBJ2-2, with 7 bases aligning to TRBD2. The CDR3 length is 17 residues. Germline V gives CDR1 SGHNT, CDR2 YYREEE (reference sequence). J gave up 4 bases and V 3 bases, and 12 bases lay outside the gene matches.

This clone has a single count. V is TRBV7-3 and J is TRBJ2-3, with TRBD2 identical over 7 bases. The CDR3 is 13 residues long. V lost 8 bases and J lost 4; bases outside the gene matches: 6. The germline CDR1 and CDR2 sequences are SGHTA and FQGTGA. This CDR3 reads CASQAGNADTQYF. For the CDR3, the DNA is TGTGCCAGCCAAGCGGGAAACGCAGATACGCAGTATTTT.

The chain joins TRBV14 to TRBJ1-2, with a possible D match to TRBD1 (6 bases). This CDR3 is 16 amino acids long. The germline V gene encodes CDR1 SGHDN and CDR2 FVKESK. V lost 1 base and J 5 bases, leaving 17 bases between the germline ends. The CDR3 spells CASSQAGQRAVYGYTF. In nucleotides, the CDR3 is TGTGCCAGCAGCCAAGCAGGACAGCGGGCCGTATATGGCTACACCTTC.

This rearrangement joins TRBV6-5 to TRBJ2-5; 9 bases are a match to TRBD1. Per the germline V gene, CDR1 is MNHEY and CDR2 is SVGAGI. V dropped 0 bases and J dropped 5; count of bases not matched to a gene: 4. The CDR3 contains 15 residues. CDR3 amino acids: CASSYSGQGWETQYF. DNA of the CDR3: TGTGCCAGCAGTTACTCGGGACAGGGCTGGGAGACCCAGTACTTC.

V gene TRBV27 combines with J gene TRBJ1-1, with TRBD1 matching 9 bases. The V segment lost 3 bases and the J segment 3 bases; nucleotides outside the gene matches: 2. Germline CDR1 is MNHEY and CDR2 is SMNVEV (reference sequence). The length of the CDR3 is 14 residues. For the CDR3, the DNA is TGTGCCAGCAGTTTCGGACAGGGGTACACTGAAGCTTTCTTT. Amino acids: CASSFGQGYTEAFF.

V gene TRBV4-1 combines with J gene TRBJ1-2; unclear D gene. CDR3 length: 16 residues. Germline CDR1 MGHRA, CDR2 YSYEKL. The V and J ends lost 0 bases and 8 bases respectively, with 19 bases between them. This CDR3 is CASSQDWAPPARGYTF. Written as DNA, the CDR3 is TGCGCCAGCAGCCAAGATTGGGCCCCCCCGGCGAGGGGCTACACCTTC.

The chain employs TRBV5-6 and TRBJ1-2; maybe TRBD1 (5 bases). V was trimmed by 0 bases and J by 5 bases, leaving 11 bases between them. Germline CDR1 SGHDT, CDR2 YYEEEE. CDR3 length: 14 amino acids. CDR3 nucleotide sequence: TGTGCCAGCAGCTTGGCACGGGGGGAATATGGCTACACCTTC. This sequence encodes CASSLARGEYGYTF.

In this sample, this clone turned up once. This rearrangement joins TRBV28 to TRBJ2-7; 7 bases fit TRBD1. V gave up 2 bases and J gave up 1 base; unmatched junction bases: 5. From germline, CDR1 is MDHEN and CDR2 SYDVKM. The CDR3 sequence is 15 residues long. Written as DNA, the CDR3 is TGTGCCAGCAGTTTAGGTACAGGGGTGTCCTACGAGCAGTACTTC. Protein product: CASSLGTGVSYEQYF.

V gene TRBV13 combines with J gene TRBJ2-2; 7 bases map to TRBD1. The V gene's germline CDR1 is PRHDT and CDR2 FYEKMQ (reference sequence). V lost 8 bases, J lost 7 bases, and 4 bases stayed unmatched. The CDR3 spans 12 residues. CDR3 residues: CASGDRVGELFF. Here the CDR3 DNA reads TGTGCCAGCGGAGACAGGGTCGGGGAGCTGTTTTTT.

The V gene is TRBV5-6, the J gene TRBJ2-3; D perhaps matches TRBD1 (5 bases). CDR1 and CDR2 (germline): SGHDT, YYEEEE. V shed 2 bases and J shed 0 bases, with 10 bases lying between them. This CDR3 region has 15 residues. Here the CDR3 DNA reads TGTGCCAGCAGCTTCGACAGAAAAAGCACAGATACGCAGTATTTT. Translation gives CASSFDRKSTDTQYF.

This chain connects TRBV6-6 to TRBJ2-2; D is perhaps TRBD1 or TRBD2 (5 bases each). The V gene's germline CDR1 is MNHNY and CDR2 SVGAGI (reference sequence). Trimming took off 6 bases at V and 8 bases at J, with 10 bases between the two ends. The CDR3 spans 12 residues. The CDR3 here is CASSRDRGELFF. In DNA form, the CDR3 reads TGTGCCAGCAGCCGGGACCGGGGGGAGCTGTTTTTT.